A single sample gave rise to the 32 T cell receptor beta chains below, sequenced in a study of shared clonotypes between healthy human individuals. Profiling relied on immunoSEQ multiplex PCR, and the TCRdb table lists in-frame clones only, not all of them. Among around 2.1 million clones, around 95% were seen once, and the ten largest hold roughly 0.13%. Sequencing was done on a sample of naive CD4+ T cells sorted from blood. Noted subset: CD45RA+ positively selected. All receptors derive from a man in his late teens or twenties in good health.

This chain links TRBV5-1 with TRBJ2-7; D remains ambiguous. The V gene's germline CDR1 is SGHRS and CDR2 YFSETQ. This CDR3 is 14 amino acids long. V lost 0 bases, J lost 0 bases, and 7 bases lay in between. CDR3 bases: TGCGCCAGCAGCTTGGTACCCAGCTCCTACGAGCAGTACTTC. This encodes CASSLVPSSYEQYF.

The DNA of the CDR3 is TGTGCCAGTAGTCCCCGGCAGGGGCGTGGGGAAAAACTGTTTTTT. It is translated as CASSPRQGRGEKLFF. The chain links TRBV19 to TRBJ1-4, with a possible D match to TRBD1 (6 bases). Per germline, CDR1 LNHDA and CDR2 SQIVND (reference sequence). The CDR3 has 15 amino acids. Trimming shortened V by 5 bases and J by 8 bases, and 18 bases separated the two germline ends.

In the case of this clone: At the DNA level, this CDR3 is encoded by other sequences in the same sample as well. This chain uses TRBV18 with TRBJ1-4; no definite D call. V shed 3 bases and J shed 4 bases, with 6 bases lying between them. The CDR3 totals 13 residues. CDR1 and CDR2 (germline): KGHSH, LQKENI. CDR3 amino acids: CASSPGFNEKLFF. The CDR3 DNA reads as TGTGCCAGCTCACCCGGCTTTAATGAAAAACTGTTTTTT.

Written as DNA, the CDR3 is TGTGCCAGCTCACCACCGATGAAGGGCAGGGACAGACATGAGCAGTTCTTC. It specifies CASSPPMKGRDRHEQFF. The chain recombines TRBV18 with TRBJ2-1; TRBD1 agrees at 7 bases. The CDR3 extends over 17 amino acids. Per germline, CDR1 KGHSH and CDR2 LQKENI. Losses at the gene ends were 0 bases for V and 8 bases for J; bases not matched to a gene: 13.

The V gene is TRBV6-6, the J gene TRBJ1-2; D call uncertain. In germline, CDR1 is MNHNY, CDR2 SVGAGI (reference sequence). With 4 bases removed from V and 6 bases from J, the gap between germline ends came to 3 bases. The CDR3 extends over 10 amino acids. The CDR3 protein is CASSFNGYTF. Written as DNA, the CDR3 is TGTGCCAGCAGTTTCAATGGCTACACCTTC.

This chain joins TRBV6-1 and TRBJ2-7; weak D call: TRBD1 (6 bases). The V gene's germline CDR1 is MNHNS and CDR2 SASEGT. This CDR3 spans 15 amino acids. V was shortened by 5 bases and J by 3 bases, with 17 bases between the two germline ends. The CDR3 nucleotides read TGTGCCAGCAGTTTGGACAGATACTCGATCTACGAGCAGTACTTC. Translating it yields CASSLDRYSIYEQYF.

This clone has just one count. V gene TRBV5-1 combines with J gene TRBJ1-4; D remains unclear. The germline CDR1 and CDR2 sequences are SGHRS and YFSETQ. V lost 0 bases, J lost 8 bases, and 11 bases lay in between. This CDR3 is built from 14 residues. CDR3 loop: CASSLGRPNEKLFF. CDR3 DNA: TGCGCCAGCAGCTTGGGAAGGCCGAACGAAAAACTGTTTTTT.

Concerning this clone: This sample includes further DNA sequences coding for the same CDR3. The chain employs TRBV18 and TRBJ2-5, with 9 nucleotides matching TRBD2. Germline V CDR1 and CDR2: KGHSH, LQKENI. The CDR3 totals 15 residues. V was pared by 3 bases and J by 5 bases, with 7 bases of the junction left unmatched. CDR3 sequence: CASSPGLAGVETQYF. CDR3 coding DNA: TGTGCCAGCTCACCTGGGTTAGCGGGAGTGGAGACCCAGTACTTC.

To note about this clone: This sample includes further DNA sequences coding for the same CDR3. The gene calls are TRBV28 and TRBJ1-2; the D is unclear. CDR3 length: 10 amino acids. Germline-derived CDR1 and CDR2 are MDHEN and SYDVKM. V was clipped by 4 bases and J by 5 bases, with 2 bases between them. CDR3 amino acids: CASSSYGYTF. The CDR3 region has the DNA TGTGCCAGCAGTTCTTATGGCTACACCTTC.

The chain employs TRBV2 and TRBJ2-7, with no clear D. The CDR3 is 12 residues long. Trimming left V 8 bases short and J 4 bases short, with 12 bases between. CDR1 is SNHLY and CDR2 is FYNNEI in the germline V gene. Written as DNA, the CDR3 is TGTGCCAGCCATCCGGATGGGTACGAGCAGTACTTC. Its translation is CASHPDGYEQYF.

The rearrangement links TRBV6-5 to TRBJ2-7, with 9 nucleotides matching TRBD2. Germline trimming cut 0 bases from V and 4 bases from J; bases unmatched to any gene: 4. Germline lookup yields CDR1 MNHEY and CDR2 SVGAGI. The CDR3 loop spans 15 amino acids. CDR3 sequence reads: CASSYSASGVYEQYF. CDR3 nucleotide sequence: TGTGCCAGCAGTTACTCAGCTAGCGGGGTGTACGAGCAGTACTTC.

For the CDR3, the DNA is TGTGCCAGCAGCGGAGCGTTACTAGCGGGGAGCACAGATACGCAGTATTTT. This translates into CASSGALLAGSTDTQYF. The chain is built from TRBV9 and TRBJ2-3, with TRBD2 matching 10 bases. The CDR3 is made up of 17 amino acids. J was trimmed by 0 bases and V by 3 bases; bases with no gene match: 7. CDR1 SGDLS and CDR2 YYNGEE come from the germline V gene.

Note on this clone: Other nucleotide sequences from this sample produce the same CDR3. CDR3 sequence: CAWSAGGSSGNTIYF. The CDR3 DNA follows: TGTGCCTGGAGTGCTGGAGGGAGCTCTGGAAACACCATATATTTT. The gene calls are TRBV30 and TRBJ1-3; D not certain. Trimming stripped 1 base from V and 0 bases from J, with 10 bases between. CDR3 length equals 15 residues. The germline gives CDR1 GTSNPN, CDR2 SVGIG (reference sequence). Complete variable domain (other parts from reference TRBV30 and TRBJ1-3): SQTIHQWPATLVQPVGSPLSLECTVEGTSNPNLYWYRQAAGRGLQLLFYSVGIGQISSEVPQNLSASRPQDRQFILSSKKLLLSDSGFYLCAWSAGGSSGNTIYFGEGSWLTVV.

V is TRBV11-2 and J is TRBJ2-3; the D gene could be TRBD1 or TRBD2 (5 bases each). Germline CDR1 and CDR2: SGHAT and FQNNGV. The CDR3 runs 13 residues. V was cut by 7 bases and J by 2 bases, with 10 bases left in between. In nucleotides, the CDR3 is TGTGCCAGCACCACGGGGACCACAGATACGCAGTATTTT. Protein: CASTTGTTDTQYF.

The CDR3 loop is CASSLDPGQGNSPLHF. CDR3 DNA sequence: TGTGCCAGCAGCTTGGACCCGGGACAGGGAAATTCACCCCTCCACTTT. V is TRBV7-9 and J is TRBJ1-6, with 9 bases that match TRBD1. Germline CDR1 reads SEHNR; CDR2 reads FQNEAQ (reference sequence). V dropped 3 bases and J dropped 7; count of bases not matched to a gene: 7. This CDR3 has 16 amino acids.

The CDR3 DNA sequence: TGTGCCAGCAGCTTCTCGACAGCTAACTATGGCTACACCTTC. It specifies CASSFSTANYGYTF. The chain links TRBV7-9 to TRBJ1-2, with D possibly matching TRBD1 (5 bases). With 3 bases removed from V and 0 bases from J, the gap between germline ends came to 8 bases. From germline, CDR1 is SEHNR and CDR2 FQNEAQ (reference sequence). The CDR3 has 14 residues. The full variable domain, rest sourced from reference TRBV7-9 and TRBJ1-2, is DTGVSQNPRHKITKRGQNVTFRCDPISEHNRLYWYRQTLGQGPEFLTYFQNEAQLEKSRLLSDRFSAERPKGSFSTLEIQRTEQGDSAMYLCASSFSTANYGYTFGSGTRLTVV.

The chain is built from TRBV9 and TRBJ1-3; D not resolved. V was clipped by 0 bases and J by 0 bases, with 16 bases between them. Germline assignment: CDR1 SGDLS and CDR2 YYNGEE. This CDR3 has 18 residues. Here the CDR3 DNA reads TGTGCCAGCAGCGTAGATTCCCTTCTCGCCCTCTCTGGAAACACCATATATTTT. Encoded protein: CASSVDSLLALSGNTIYF.

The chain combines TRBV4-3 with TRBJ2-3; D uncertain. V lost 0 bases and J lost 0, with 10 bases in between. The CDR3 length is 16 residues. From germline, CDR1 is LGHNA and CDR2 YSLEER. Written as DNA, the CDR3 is TGCGCCAGCAGCCAAGATACAGTGCGCAGCACAGATACGCAGTATTTT. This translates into CASSQDTVRSTDTQYF.

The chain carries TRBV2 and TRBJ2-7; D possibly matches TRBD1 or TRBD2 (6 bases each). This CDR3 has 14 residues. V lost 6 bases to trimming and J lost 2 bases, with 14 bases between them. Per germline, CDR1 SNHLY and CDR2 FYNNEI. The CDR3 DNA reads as TGTGCCAGCAGCGACCCCCGGGGGCCCTACGAGCAGTACTTC. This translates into CASSDPRGPYEQYF.

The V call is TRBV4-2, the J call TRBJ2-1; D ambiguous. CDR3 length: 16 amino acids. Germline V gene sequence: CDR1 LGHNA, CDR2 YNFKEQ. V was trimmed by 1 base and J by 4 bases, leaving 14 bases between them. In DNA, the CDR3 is TGTGCCAGCAGCCAAGTACGGGCAAAAGGGTACAATGAGCAGTTCTTC. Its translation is CASSQVRAKGYNEQFF.

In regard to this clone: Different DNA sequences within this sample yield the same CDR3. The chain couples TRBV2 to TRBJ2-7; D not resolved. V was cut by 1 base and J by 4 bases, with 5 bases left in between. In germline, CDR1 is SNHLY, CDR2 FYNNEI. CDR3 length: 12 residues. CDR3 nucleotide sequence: TGTGCCAGCAGTGAAGATGGTTACGAGCAGTACTTC. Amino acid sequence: CASSEDGYEQYF. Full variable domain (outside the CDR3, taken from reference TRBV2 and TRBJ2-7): EPEVTQTPSHQVTQMGQEVILRCVPISNHLYFYWYRQILGQKVEFLVSFYNNEISEKSEIFDDQFSVERPDGSNFTLKIRSTKLEDSAMYFCASSEDGYEQYFGPGTRLTVT.

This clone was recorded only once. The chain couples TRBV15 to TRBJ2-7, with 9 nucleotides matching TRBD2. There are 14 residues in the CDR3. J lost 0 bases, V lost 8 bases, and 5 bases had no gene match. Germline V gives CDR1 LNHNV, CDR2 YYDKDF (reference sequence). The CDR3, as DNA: TGTGCCACCCAGCAAGCGGGGGGCTCCTACGAGCAGTACTTC. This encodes CATQQAGGSYEQYF.

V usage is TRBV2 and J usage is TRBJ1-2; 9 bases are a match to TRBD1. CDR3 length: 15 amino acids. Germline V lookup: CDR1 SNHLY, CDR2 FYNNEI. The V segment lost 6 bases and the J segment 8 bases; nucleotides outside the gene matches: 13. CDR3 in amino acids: CASSLQGANVEGYTF. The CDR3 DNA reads TGTGCCAGCAGCCTACAGGGGGCGAACGTGGAAGGCTACACCTTC.

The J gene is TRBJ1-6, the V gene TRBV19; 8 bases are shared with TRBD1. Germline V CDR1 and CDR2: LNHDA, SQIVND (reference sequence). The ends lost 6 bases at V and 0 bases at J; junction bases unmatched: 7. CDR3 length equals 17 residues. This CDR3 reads CASRSTGESSYNSPLHF. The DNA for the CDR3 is TGTGCCAGTAGGTCGACAGGGGAGAGCTCCTATAATTCACCCCTCCACTTT. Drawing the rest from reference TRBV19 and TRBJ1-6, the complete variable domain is DGGITQSPKYLFRKEGQNVTLSCEQNLNHDAMYWYRQDPGQGLRLIYYSQIVNDFQKGDIAEGYSVSREKKESFPLTVTSAQKNPTAFYLCASRSTGESSYNSPLHFGNGTRLTVT.

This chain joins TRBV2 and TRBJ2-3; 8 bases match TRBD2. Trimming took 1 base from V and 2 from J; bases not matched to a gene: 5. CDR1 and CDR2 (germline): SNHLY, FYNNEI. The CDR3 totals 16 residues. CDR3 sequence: CASSEGLAHPTDTQYF. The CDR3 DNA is TGTGCCAGCAGTGAAGGACTAGCGCATCCCACAGATACGCAGTATTTT. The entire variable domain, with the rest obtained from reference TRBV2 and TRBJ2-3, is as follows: EPEVTQTPSHQVTQMGQEVILRCVPISNHLYFYWYRQILGQKVEFLVSFYNNEISEKSEIFDDQFSVERPDGSNFTLKIRSTKLEDSAMYFCASSEGLAHPTDTQYFGPGTRLTVL.

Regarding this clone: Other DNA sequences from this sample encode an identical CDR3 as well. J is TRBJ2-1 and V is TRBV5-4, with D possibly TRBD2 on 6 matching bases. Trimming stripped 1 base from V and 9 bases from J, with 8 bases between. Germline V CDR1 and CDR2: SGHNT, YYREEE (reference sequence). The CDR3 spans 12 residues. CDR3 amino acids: CASSLRGVEQFF. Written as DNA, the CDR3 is TGTGCCAGCAGCTTGCGCGGGGTTGAGCAGTTCTTC.

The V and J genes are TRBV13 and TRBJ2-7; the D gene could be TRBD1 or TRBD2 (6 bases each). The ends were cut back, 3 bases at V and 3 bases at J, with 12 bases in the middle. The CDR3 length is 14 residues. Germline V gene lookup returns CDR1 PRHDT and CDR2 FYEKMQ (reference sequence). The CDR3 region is CASSLEGDLYEQYF. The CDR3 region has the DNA TGTGCCAGCAGCTTGGAGGGGGACCTCTACGAGCAGTACTTC. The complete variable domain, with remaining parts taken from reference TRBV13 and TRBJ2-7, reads AAGVIQSPRHLIKEKRETATLKCYPIPRHDTVYWYQQGPGQDPQFLISFYEKMQSDKGSIPDRFSAQQFSDYHSELNMSSLELGDSALYFCASSLEGDLYEQYFGPGTRLTVT.

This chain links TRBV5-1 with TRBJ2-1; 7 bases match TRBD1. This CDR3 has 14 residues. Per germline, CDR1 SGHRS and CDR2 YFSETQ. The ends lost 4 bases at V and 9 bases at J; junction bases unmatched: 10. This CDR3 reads CASSPWGQNSEQFF. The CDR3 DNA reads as TGCGCCAGCAGCCCGTGGGGACAGAATAGTGAGCAGTTCTTC. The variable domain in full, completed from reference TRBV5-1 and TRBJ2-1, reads KAGVTQTPRYLIKTRGQQVTLSCSPISGHRSVSWYQQTPGQGLQFLFEYFSETQRNKGNFPGRFSGRQFSNSRSEMNVSTLELGDSALYLCASSPWGQNSEQFFGPGTRLTVL.

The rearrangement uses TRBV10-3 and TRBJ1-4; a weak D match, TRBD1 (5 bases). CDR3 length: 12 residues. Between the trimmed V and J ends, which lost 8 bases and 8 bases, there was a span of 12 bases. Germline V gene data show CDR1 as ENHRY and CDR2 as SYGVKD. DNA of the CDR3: TGTGCCATCTCGCAGGGCGGAGAAAAACTGTTTTTT. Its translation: CAISQGGEKLFF.

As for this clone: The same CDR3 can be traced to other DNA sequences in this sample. The chain's CDR3 is CASSGRYEQYF. Written as DNA, the CDR3 is TGTGCCAGCAGTGGTCGGTACGAGCAGTACTTC. The chain joins TRBV6-1 to TRBJ2-7, with D unresolved. CDR1 MNHNS and CDR2 SASEGT come from the germline V gene. V lost 4 bases, J lost 4 bases, and 5 bases lay in between. The CDR3 has 11 amino acids.

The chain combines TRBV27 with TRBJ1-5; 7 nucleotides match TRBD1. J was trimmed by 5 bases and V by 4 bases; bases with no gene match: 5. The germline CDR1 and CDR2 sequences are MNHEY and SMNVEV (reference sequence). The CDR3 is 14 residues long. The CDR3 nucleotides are TGTGCCAGCAGTTCCAGACAGGGCCATCAGCCCCAGCATTTT. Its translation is CASSSRQGHQPQHF.

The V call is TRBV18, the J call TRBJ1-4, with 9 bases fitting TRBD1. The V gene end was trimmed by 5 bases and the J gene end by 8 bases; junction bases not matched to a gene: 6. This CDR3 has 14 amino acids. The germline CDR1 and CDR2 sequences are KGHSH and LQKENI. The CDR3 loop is CASSTQGALEKLFF. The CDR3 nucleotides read TGTGCCAGCTCAACACAGGGGGCTCTGGAAAAACTGTTTTTT.